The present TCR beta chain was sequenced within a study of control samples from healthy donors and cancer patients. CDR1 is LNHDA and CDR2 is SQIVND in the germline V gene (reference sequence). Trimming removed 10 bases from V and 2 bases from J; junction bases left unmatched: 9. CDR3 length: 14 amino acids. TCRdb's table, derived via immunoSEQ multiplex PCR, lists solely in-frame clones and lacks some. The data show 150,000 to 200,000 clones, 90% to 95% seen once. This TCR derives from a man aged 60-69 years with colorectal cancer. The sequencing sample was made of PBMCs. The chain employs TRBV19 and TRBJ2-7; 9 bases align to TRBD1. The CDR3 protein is CATTPGTGTYEQYF. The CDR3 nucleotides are TGTGCCACCACACCCGGGACAGGGACCTACGAGCAGTACTTC. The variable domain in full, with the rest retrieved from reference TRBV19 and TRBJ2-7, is DGGITQSPKYLFRKEGQNVTLSCEQNLNHDAMYWYRQDPGQGLRLIYYSQIVNDFQKGDIAEGYSVSREKKESFPLTVTSAQKNPTAFYLCATTPGTGTYEQYFGPGTRLTVT.